One T cell receptor beta chain is described in this entry. Its specificity is not known. This sample is drawn from a study of T cells expressing NK-cell markers. Whole-study findings and limits: The study found dominant NKG2C+ clonotypes at roughly 1.0-8% of CD8+ T cells in over five donors.

The CDR3 runs to 12 residues. One entry per CDR3 protein, without DNA, is what TCRdb gives after re-calling the 5' RACE reads. The ten top clones account for roughly 10%, within a sample of about 390,000 distinct CDR3 sequences. Source material: blood T cells: a sorted CD56 or NKG2C T cell subset, CD4+ or CD8+ T cells, or bulk PBMC T cells (not recorded which). The receptor's source is a woman between 50 and 59 years old in good health. This chain connects TRBV5-7 to TRBJ2-1. TRBV5-7 falls under the ORF class, with uncertain function. The CDR3 reads CASRGPTNEQFF.